This T cell receptor beta chain was identified during a study of cytomegalovirus exposure and HLA in healthy donors. General observations from the study: CMV serostatus alone was available as immune exposure information. Follow-up analysis seemed to connect common viral pathogens with several of the most significant clusters identified. As was reported, the classifier diagnosed cytomegalovirus status with high specificity and sensitivity.

A word on this clone: The antigen remains unidentified.

Trimming removed 5 bases from V and 0 bases from J, with 11 bases in between. This CDR3 has 13 residues. Germline lookup yields CDR1 GTSNPN and CDR2 SVGIG (reference sequence). The PCR had 60 Vbeta and 13 Jbeta primers. Data came from immunoSEQ multiplex PCR; TCRdb stores just in-frame clones and leaves some out. This repertoire shows around 190,000 clones, under 80% found once; its top ten account for more than 4.5%. The source is a man under 40 in good health and CMV-seropositive. The rearrangement uses TRBV30 and TRBJ2-7, with D tentatively TRBD1 (6 bases). Sequencing was done on a sample of PBMCs. CDR3 in amino acids: CAWEGDISYEQYF. CDR3 coding DNA: TGTGCCTGGGAGGGGGACATCTCCTACGAGCAGTACTTC.